This passage covers 27 T cell receptor beta chains from one sample sequenced in a study of beta chain features in type 1 diabetes. General study findings and limits: Within each of all four CD4+ subsets, Type 1 diabetes patients had TCRB CDR3s that were moderately but significantly shorter.

Since all of the isolated RNA was reverse transcribed, expressed TCRB transcripts were what got sequenced. Profiling relied on immunoSEQ multiplex PCR, and the TCRdb table lists in-frame clones only, not all of them. The sample carries about 660,000 clones, 11% to 15% recorded once. Their specific antigens are unknown. The sequencing input was naive CD4+ T cells from blood. The origin of the receptors is a man between 18 and 35 years old with type 1 diabetes.

The chain is built from TRBV18 and TRBJ2-3; no clear D gene. This CDR3 has 14 residues. V was shortened by 6 bases and J by 4 bases, with 14 bases between the two germline ends. Germline CDR1 and CDR2: KGHSH and LQKENI. CDR3 nucleotide sequence: TGTGCCAGCTCGCCAAGGCAGTTTGCAGATACGCAGTATTTT. Its protein product is CASSPRQFADTQYF.

This clone was seen more than once but under ten times. V gene TRBV2 combines with J gene TRBJ1-1; 9 bases are shared with TRBD1. The CDR3 extends over 13 amino acids. Trimming removed 6 bases from V and 1 base from J; junction bases left unmatched: 0. The germline V gene has CDR1 SNHLY and CDR2 FYNNEI. The CDR3 sequence: CASRGQGNTEAFF. The DNA for the CDR3 is TGTGCCAGCAGGGGACAGGGGAACACTGAAGCTTTCTTT.

This clone appeared a few times. The chain combines TRBV30 with TRBJ2-7; D possibly corresponds to TRBD2 (7 bases). Looked up from germline, CDR1 is GTSNPN and CDR2 is SVGIG (reference sequence). Trimming pared 6 bases from V and 2 bases from J, leaving 11 bases between. This CDR3 region has 12 residues. The CDR3, as DNA: TGTGCCTGCCGGGGGGCCCCCTACGAGCAGTACTTC. Its protein product is CACRGAPYEQYF.

The chain links TRBV18 to TRBJ1-2, with D hard to call. CDR1 and CDR2 (germline): KGHSH, LQKENI. Deletions cut 2 bases from V and 2 bases from J, with 12 bases between. The CDR3 sequence is 15 residues long. The CDR3 region is CASSPEGFSNYGYTF. In DNA, the CDR3 is TGTGCCAGCTCACCAGAGGGTTTCTCGAACTATGGCTACACCTTC.

On this clone: Other DNA sequences within the sample encode an identical CDR3. This chain links TRBV5-1 with TRBJ2-7; 9 bases line up with TRBD1. The CDR3 is made up of 15 amino acids. Unmatched junction bases numbered 2, after V lost 0 bases and J lost 1 base. From germline, CDR1 is SGHRS and CDR2 YFSETQ. The CDR3, as DNA: TGCGCCAGCAGCTTGGACGGGACAGGGTCCTACGAGCAGTACTTC. Its protein product is CASSLDGTGSYEQYF.

As concerns this clone: The sample holds other DNA sequences that translate to the same CDR3. This chain joins TRBV5-1 and TRBJ2-7; D possibly corresponds to TRBD2 (5 bases). CDR1 is SGHRS and CDR2 is YFSETQ in the germline V gene. The CDR3 spans 13 residues. V was clipped by 4 bases and J by 0 bases, with 8 bases between them. The CDR3 reads CASSPGLSYEQYF. Here the CDR3 DNA reads TGCGCCAGCAGCCCCGGACTCTCCTACGAGCAGTACTTC.

This clone appeared a few times. This chain connects TRBV4-2 to TRBJ2-2; possibly TRBD1 for D (5 bases). The CDR3 is 15 residues long. Germline-derived CDR1 and CDR2 are LGHNA and YNFKEQ. V lost 0 bases and J lost 4, with 9 bases in between. The CDR3 loop is CASSQDDRTTGELFF. Here the CDR3 DNA reads TGTGCCAGCAGCCAAGATGACAGAACCACCGGGGAGCTGTTTTTT.

The chain combines TRBV27 with TRBJ1-4, with D possibly TRBD1 on 5 matching bases. Germline V gene lookup returns CDR1 MNHEY and CDR2 SMNVEV (reference sequence). CDR3 length: 14 residues. Trimming took 6 bases from V and 7 from J, leaving 15 bases between them. The CDR3 reads CASSSRDRREKLFF. The CDR3 nucleotides are TGTGCCAGCAGCTCTCGGGACCGACGTGAAAAACTGTTTTTT.

This clone was detected a few times. This chain connects TRBV29-1 to TRBJ2-1; D possibly corresponds to TRBD2 (5 bases). CDR1 SQVTM and CDR2 ANQGSEA come from the germline V gene. This CDR3 has 13 amino acids. Deletions cut 5 bases from V and 9 bases from J, with 17 bases between. CDR3 DNA sequence: TGCAGCGTTCCCCTAGCCCGAGTGGGTGAGCAGTTCTTC. Its protein product is CSVPLARVGEQFF.

This clone was seen a handful of times. The rearrangement uses TRBV7-2 and TRBJ2-7, with D possibly being TRBD1 (5 bases). Germline CDR1 reads SGHTA; CDR2 reads FQGNSA. V gave up 4 bases and J gave up 5 bases, with 24 bases separating them. CDR3 size: 17 residues. CDR3 loop: CASSSLRAGHASHEQYF. DNA for the CDR3: TGTGCCAGCAGCTCCCTCCGGGCAGGGCACGCGAGCCACGAGCAGTACTTC.

There are a few counts of this clone. The V and J genes are TRBV27 and TRBJ2-5; 12 bases align to TRBD2. CDR3 length equals 16 residues. Losses at the gene ends were 6 bases for V and 5 bases for J; bases not matched to a gene: 10. The germline gives CDR1 MNHEY, CDR2 SMNVEV (reference sequence). The CDR3 DNA reads as TGTGCCAGCAGACCTCGACTAGCGGGGGCCAGGGAGACCCAGTACTTC. Translating gives CASRPRLAGARETQYF.

This clone was seen a handful of times. The rearrangement links TRBV30 to TRBJ1-1; 10 bases fit TRBD1. The CDR3 is 13 amino acids. Germline V gene lookup returns CDR1 GTSNPN and CDR2 SVGIG (reference sequence). The V gene end was trimmed by 6 bases and the J gene end by 0 bases; junction bases not matched to a gene: 1. The CDR3 DNA reads TGTGCCTGCGACAGGGGGCTGAACACTGAAGCTTTCTTT. Protein product: CACDRGLNTEAFF.

This clone has more than one count but fewer than ten. This sequence joins TRBV5-4 and TRBJ2-1; 11 bases are a match to TRBD2. Losses at the gene ends were 4 bases for V and 8 bases for J; bases not matched to a gene: 20. From germline, CDR1 is SGHNT and CDR2 YYREEE (reference sequence). This CDR3 contains 19 residues. As DNA, the CDR3 is TGTGCCAGCAGCCCGGCTAGCAAAGGGACTAGCGGTATGTTGGATGAGCAGTTCTTC. It yields the protein CASSPASKGTSGMLDEQFF.

The chain employs TRBV10-3 and TRBJ2-3; D not resolved. The germline V gene has CDR1 ENHRY and CDR2 SYGVKD. The CDR3 is 16 amino acids. The ends were cut back, 0 bases at V and 0 bases at J, with 10 bases in the middle. The CDR3: CAISESHGSSTDTQYF. The CDR3 nucleotides are TGTGCCATCAGTGAGTCTCACGGGTCTAGCACAGATACGCAGTATTTT.

This clone showed up just a few times. This chain uses TRBV18 with TRBJ1-5; D possibly corresponds to TRBD1 (6 bases). Trimming pared 2 bases from V and 2 bases from J, leaving 13 bases between. CDR1 and CDR2 (germline): KGHSH, LQKENI. This CDR3 contains 16 residues. CDR3 loop: CASSPVAGGGNQPQHF. The DNA of the CDR3 is TGTGCCAGCTCACCAGTTGCGGGGGGCGGCAATCAGCCCCAGCATTTT. The entire variable domain, with the rest obtained from reference TRBV18 and TRBJ1-5, is as follows: NAGVMQNPRHLVRRRGQEARLRCSPMKGHSHVYWYRQLPEEGLKFMVYLQKENIIDESGMPKERFSAEFPKEGPSILRIQQVVRGDSAAYFCASSPVAGGGNQPQHFGDGTRLSIL.

The sample holds a few counts of this clone. V gene TRBV5-1 combines with J gene TRBJ2-7; 10 nucleotides line up with TRBD1. With V trimmed by 0 bases and J by 3 bases, 9 bases remained unmatched. The CDR3 is 17 residues long. Germline V gives CDR1 SGHRS, CDR2 YFSETQ. The CDR3 is CASSLGSSGQGFYEQYF. The CDR3 nucleotides are TGCGCCAGCAGCTTGGGGAGCTCGGGACAGGGGTTCTACGAGCAGTACTTC.

Of note for this clone: A much larger clone differs by one base, so this may be a read error. The chain links TRBV7-9 to TRBJ2-3; the D is unclear. Germline-derived CDR1 and CDR2 are SEHNR and FQNEAQ (reference sequence). This CDR3 comprises 13 residues. The germline V and J ends were trimmed by 4 bases and 0 bases, with 5 bases remaining between them. CDR3 DNA: TGTGCCAGCAGCTCTACTAGCACAGATACGCAGTATTTT. Protein: CASSSTSTDTQYF.

The sample holds a few counts of this clone. The rearrangement links TRBV2 to TRBJ2-6; tentative D call: TRBD2 (6 bases). V dropped 8 bases and J dropped 4 bases, with 18 bases sitting between them. In germline, CDR1 is SNHLY, CDR2 FYNNEI. The CDR3 runs 16 residues. The CDR3 loop reads CASGRGISTGANVLTF. The CDR3 coding sequence is TGTGCCAGCGGTCGGGGGATCTCGACCGGGGCCAACGTCCTGACTTTC.

This chain joins TRBV7-2 and TRBJ1-5; 7 bases agree with TRBD1. With V trimmed by 1 base and J by 2 bases, 2 bases remained unmatched. From germline, CDR1 is SGHTA and CDR2 FQGNSA. This CDR3 comprises 15 residues. The CDR3 DNA reads TGTGCCAGCAGCTTAGGGGACAGACGCAATCAGCCCCAGCATTTT. Translation: CASSLGDRRNQPQHF.

This rearrangement joins TRBV7-2 to TRBJ2-7; weak D call: TRBD1 (6 bases). Per the germline V gene, CDR1 is SGHTA and CDR2 is FQGNSA. The CDR3 extends over 14 amino acids. With 1 base removed from V and 3 bases from J, the gap between germline ends came to 10 bases. CDR3 amino acids: CASSLVGGDYEQYF. CDR3 coding DNA: TGTGCCAGCAGCTTAGTAGGGGGAGACTACGAGCAGTACTTC.

The chain recombines TRBV30 with TRBJ2-7, with D uncertain. V was trimmed by 7 bases and J by 4 bases, leaving 17 bases between them. This CDR3 has 13 amino acids. The germline V gene encodes CDR1 GTSNPN and CDR2 SVGIG (reference sequence). CDR3 sequence (DNA): TGTGCCTATAGTCCGGGTCCCCCTTACGAGCAGTACTTC. Amino acid sequence: CAYSPGPPYEQYF. The full variable domain, with the rest looked up from reference TRBV30 and TRBJ2-7, is SQTIHQWPATLVQPVGSPLSLECTVEGTSNPNLYWYRQAAGRGLQLLFYSVGIGQISSEVPQNLSASRPQDRQFILSSKKLLLSDSGFYLCAYSPGPPYEQYFGPGTRLTVT.

This clone was counted once. The V gene is TRBV6-6, the J gene TRBJ1-1; 7 nucleotides agree with TRBD1. This CDR3 region has 15 residues. Per germline, CDR1 MNHNY and CDR2 SVGAGI (reference sequence). The junction had 8 bases not matched to a gene; V was cut back by 6 bases and J by 1 base. The CDR3 reads CASSRPRGPNTEAFF. In DNA, the CDR3 is TGTGCCAGCAGCCGACCGAGGGGGCCGAACACTGAAGCTTTCTTT.

This clone was seen only a few times. The CDR3 DNA reads TGCGCCAGCAGCCCCGGACTAGCGGGAGGGGGGACGGAGACCCAGTACTTC. Translated: CASSPGLAGGGTETQYF. The gene calls are TRBV5-1 and TRBJ2-5; TRBD2 aligns across 15 bases. The V segment lost 4 bases and the J segment 5 bases; nucleotides outside the gene matches: 9. Germline loops: CDR1 SGHRS, CDR2 YFSETQ. CDR3 length equals 17 residues.

The V call is TRBV15, the J call TRBJ1-1; D perhaps matches TRBD1 (6 bases). Germline-derived CDR1 and CDR2 are LNHNV and YYDKDF (reference sequence). V shed 2 bases and J shed 8 bases, with 12 bases lying between them. The CDR3 has 13 amino acids. The CDR3, as DNA: TGTGCCACCAGCAGACTAACAGGGTCCGAAGCTTTCTTT. Its protein product is CATSRLTGSEAFF. Using reference TRBV15 and TRBJ1-1 for the parts outside the CDR3, the full variable domain is DAMVIQNPRYQVTQFGKPVTLSCSQTLNHNVMYWYQQKSSQAPKLLFHYYDKDFNNEADTPDNFQSRRPNTSFCFLDIRSPGLGDTAMYLCATSRLTGSEAFFGQGTRLTVV.

The table lists this clone with a few counts. The chain uses TRBV29-1 and TRBJ2-7, with 8 bases aligning to TRBD1. CDR3 length equals 12 residues. Germline CDR1 SQVTM, CDR2 ANQGSEA. V was clipped by 4 bases and J by 4 bases; unmatched bases: 3. The CDR3 DNA sequence: TGCAGCGTTGGGACAGGGATTTACGAGCAGTACTTC. Its protein product is CSVGTGIYEQYF.

The chain has TRBV6-1 and TRBJ1-1; 8 bases agree with TRBD1. With V trimmed by 4 bases and J by 0 bases, 7 bases remained unmatched. Germline V gene sequence: CDR1 MNHNS, CDR2 SASEGT. This CDR3 is 16 amino acids long. The CDR3 nucleotides are TGTGCCAGCAGTGCTCAGGGGGCTGTGGTGAACACTGAAGCTTTCTTT. Translated: CASSAQGAVVNTEAFF.

V and J are TRBV21-1 and TRBJ2-1; TRBD2 reflects the table's D call only, with no check against the DNA. TRBV21-1 constitutes a pseudogene. CDR3 size: 14 residues. CDR3 amino acids: CASSNSGGRDEQFF. The CDR3 nucleotides read TGTGCCAGCAGCAACAGCGGGGGTAGGGATGAGCAGTTCTTC.